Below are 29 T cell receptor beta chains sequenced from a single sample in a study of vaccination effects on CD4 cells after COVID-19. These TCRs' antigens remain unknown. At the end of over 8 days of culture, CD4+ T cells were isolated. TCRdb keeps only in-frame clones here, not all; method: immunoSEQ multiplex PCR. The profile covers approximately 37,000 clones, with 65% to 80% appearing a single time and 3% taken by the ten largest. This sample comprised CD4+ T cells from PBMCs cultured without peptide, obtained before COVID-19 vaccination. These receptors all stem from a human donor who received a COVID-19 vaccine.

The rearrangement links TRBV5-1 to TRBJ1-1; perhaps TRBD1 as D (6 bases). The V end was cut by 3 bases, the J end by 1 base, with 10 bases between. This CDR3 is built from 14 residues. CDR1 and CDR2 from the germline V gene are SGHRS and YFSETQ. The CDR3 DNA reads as TGCGCCAGCAGCTCCTGGGGGCCGAACACTGAAGCTTTCTTT. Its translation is CASSSWGPNTEAFF.

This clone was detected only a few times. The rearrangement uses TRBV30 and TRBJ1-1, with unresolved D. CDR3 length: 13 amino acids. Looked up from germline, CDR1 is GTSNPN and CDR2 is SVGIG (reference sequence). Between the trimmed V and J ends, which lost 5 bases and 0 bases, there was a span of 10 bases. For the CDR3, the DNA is TGTGCCTGGTTTGGTTACATGAACACTGAAGCTTTCTTT. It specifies CAWFGYMNTEAFF.

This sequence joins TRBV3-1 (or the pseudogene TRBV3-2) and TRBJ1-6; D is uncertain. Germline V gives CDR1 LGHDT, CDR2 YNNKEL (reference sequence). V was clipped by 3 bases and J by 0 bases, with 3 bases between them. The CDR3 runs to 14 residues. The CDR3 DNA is TGTGCCAGCAGCCAGAGCTCCTATAATTCACCCCTCCACTTT. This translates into CASSQSSYNSPLHF.

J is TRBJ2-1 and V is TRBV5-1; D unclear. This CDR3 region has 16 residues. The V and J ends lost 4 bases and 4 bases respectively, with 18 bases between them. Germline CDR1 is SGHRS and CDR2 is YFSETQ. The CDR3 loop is CASSPKAHSLYNEQFF. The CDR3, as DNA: TGCGCCAGCAGCCCGAAGGCTCACTCCCTATACAATGAGCAGTTCTTC.

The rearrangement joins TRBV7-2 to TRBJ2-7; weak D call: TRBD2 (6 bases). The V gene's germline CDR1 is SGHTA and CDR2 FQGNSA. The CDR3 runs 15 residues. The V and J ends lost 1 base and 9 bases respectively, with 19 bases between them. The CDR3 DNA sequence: TGTGCCAGCAGCTTAGGTTCTGGACTACCCTTGGGGCAGTACTTC. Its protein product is CASSLGSGLPLGQYF.

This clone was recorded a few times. The CDR3 DNA sequence: TGTGCCAGCAGCCGGTCTAGCGGGGGACAAGAGACCCAGTACTTC. Amino acid sequence: CASSRSSGGQETQYF. The genes are TRBV7-2 and TRBJ2-5; 10 bases map to TRBD2. The CDR3 is made up of 15 amino acids. Looked up from germline, CDR1 is SGHTA and CDR2 is FQGNSA. V gave up 5 bases and J gave up 2 bases; unmatched junction bases: 5.

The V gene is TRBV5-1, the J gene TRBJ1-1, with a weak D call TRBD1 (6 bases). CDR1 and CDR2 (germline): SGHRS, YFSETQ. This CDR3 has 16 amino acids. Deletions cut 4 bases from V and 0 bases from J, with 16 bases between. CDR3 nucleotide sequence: TGCGCCAGCAGCCCTCAGTCAGGGGTCGTGAACACTGAAGCTTTCTTT. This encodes CASSPQSGVVNTEAFF.

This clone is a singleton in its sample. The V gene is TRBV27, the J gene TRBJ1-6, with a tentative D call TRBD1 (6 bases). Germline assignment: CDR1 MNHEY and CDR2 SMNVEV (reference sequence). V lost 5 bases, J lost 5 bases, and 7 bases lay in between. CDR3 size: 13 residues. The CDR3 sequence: CASSGQHNSPLHF. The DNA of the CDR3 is TGTGCCAGCAGTGGACAGCATAATTCACCCCTCCACTTT.

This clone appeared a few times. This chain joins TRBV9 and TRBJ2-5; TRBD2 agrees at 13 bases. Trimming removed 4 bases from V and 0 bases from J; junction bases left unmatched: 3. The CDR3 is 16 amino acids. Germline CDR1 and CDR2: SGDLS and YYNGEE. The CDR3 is CASSKGTSGDQETQYF. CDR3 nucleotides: TGTGCCAGCAGCAAGGGGACTAGCGGGGACCAAGAGACCCAGTACTTC.

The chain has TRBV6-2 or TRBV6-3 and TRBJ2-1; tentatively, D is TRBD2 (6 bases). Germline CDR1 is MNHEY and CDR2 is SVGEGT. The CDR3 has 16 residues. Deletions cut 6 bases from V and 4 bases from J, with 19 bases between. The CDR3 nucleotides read TGTGCCAGCAGCAGGGACTCCCGGTCGCCTTACAATGAGCAGTTCTTC. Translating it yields CASSRDSRSPYNEQFF.

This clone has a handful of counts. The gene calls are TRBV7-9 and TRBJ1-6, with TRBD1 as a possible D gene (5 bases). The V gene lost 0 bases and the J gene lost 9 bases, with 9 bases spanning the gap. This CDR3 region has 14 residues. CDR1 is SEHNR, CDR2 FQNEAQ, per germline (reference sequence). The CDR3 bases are TGTGCCAGCAGCTTAGCGGACATTCGTTCACCCCTCCACTTT. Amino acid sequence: CASSLADIRSPLHF. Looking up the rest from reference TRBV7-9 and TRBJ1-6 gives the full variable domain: DTGVSQNPRHKITKRGQNVTFRCDPISEHNRLYWYRQTLGQGPEFLTYFQNEAQLEKSRLLSDRFSAERPKGSFSTLEIQRTEQGDSAMYLCASSLADIRSPLHFGNGTRLTVT.

CDR3 loop: CASSLQGYEQYF. CDR3 coding DNA: TGCGCCAGCAGCCTGCAGGGCTACGAGCAGTACTTC. The J gene is TRBJ2-7, the V gene TRBV5-1; D perhaps matches TRBD1 (5 bases). The CDR3 extends over 12 amino acids. The V and J ends lost 4 bases and 3 bases respectively, with 8 bases between them. Germline V gives CDR1 SGHRS, CDR2 YFSETQ.

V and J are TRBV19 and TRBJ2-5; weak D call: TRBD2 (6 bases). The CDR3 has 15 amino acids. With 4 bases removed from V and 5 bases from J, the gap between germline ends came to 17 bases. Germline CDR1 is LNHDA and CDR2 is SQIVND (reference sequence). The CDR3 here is CASSSSGAGGETQYF. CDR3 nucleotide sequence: TGTGCCAGTAGTAGTTCGGGAGCTGGGGGGGAGACCCAGTACTTC.

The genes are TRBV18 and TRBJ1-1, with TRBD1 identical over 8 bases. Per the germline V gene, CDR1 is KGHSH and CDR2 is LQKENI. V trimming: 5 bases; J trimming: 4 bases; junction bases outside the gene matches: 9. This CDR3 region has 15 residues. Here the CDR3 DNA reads TGTGCCAGCTCAAGTTTACAGGGGGGAGGCACTGAAGCTTTCTTT. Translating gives CASSSLQGGGTEAFF.

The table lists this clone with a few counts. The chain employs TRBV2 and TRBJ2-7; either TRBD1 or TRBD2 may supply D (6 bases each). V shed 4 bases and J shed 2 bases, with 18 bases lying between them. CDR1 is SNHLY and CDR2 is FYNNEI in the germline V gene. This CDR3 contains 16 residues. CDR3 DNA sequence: TGTGCCAGCAGTGTGGGGGGCCTCTACTCCACCTACGAGCAGTACTTC. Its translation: CASSVGGLYSTYEQYF.

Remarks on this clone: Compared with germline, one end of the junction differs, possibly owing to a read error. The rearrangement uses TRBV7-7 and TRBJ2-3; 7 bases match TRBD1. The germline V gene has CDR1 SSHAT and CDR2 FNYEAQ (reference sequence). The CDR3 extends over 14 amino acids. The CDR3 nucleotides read TGTGCTAGCAGCCTCGACAGGGCCACAGATACGCAGTATTTT. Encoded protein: CASSLDRATDTQYF.

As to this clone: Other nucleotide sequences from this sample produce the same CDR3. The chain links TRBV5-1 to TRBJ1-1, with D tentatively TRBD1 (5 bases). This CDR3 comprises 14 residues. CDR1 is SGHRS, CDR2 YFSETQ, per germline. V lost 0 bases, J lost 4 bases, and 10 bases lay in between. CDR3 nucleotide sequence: TGCGCCAGCAGCTTGGCAAGGGGCGGCACTGAAGCTTTCTTT. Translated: CASSLARGGTEAFF.

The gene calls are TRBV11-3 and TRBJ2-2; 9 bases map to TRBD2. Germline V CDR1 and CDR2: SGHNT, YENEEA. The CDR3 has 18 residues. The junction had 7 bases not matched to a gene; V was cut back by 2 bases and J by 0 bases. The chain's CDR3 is CASSLQGASGANTGELFF. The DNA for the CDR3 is TGTGCCAGCAGCTTACAGGGTGCTAGCGGGGCGAACACCGGGGAGCTGTTTTTT.

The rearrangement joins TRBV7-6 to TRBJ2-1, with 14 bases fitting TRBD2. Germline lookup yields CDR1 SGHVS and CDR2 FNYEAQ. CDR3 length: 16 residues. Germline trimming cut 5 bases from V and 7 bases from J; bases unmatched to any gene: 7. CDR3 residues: CASSRLTSGGANEQFF. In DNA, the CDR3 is TGTGCCAGCAGCCGGCTGACTAGCGGGGGGGCGAATGAGCAGTTCTTC.

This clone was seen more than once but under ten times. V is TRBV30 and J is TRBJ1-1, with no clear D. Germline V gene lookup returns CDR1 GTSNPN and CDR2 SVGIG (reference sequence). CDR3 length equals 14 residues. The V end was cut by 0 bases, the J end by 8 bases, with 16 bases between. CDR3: CAWSVHLGVTEAFF. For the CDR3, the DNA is TGTGCCTGGAGTGTACATCTCGGGGTAACGGAAGCTTTCTTT.

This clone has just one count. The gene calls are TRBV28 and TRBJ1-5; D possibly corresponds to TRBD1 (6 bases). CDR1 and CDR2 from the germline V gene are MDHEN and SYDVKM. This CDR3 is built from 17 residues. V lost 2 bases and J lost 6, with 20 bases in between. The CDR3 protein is CASSLIPSGGLGQPQHF. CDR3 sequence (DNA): TGTGCCAGCAGTTTAATCCCGTCGGGGGGGCTCGGTCAGCCCCAGCATTTT.

CDR3 coding DNA: TGTGCCAGCACGCGGGGCAATCAGCCCCAGCATTTT. Protein product: CASTRGNQPQHF. This chain links TRBV28 with TRBJ1-5, with no clear D. Germline V CDR1 and CDR2: MDHEN, SYDVKM. V was shortened by 7 bases and J by 2 bases, with 6 bases between the two germline ends. This CDR3 comprises 12 residues.

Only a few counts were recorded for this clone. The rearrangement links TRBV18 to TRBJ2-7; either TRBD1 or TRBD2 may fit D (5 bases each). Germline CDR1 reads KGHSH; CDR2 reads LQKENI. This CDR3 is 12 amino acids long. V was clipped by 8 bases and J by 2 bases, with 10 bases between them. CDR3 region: CASRDGTYEQYF. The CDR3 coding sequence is TGTGCCAGCCGGGACGGAACCTACGAGCAGTACTTC.

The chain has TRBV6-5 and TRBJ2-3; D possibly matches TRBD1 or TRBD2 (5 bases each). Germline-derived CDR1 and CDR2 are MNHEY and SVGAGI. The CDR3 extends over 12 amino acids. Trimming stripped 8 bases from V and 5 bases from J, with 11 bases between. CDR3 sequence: CASGGSGDTQYF. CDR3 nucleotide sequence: TGTGCCAGCGGGGGTTCGGGAGATACGCAGTATTTT.

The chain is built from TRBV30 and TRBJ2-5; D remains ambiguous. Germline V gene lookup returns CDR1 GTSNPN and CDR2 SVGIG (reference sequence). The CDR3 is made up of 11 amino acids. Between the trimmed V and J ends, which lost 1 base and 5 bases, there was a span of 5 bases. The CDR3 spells CAWSGLETQYF. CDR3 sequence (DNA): TGTGCCTGGAGTGGCCTGGAGACCCAGTACTTC.

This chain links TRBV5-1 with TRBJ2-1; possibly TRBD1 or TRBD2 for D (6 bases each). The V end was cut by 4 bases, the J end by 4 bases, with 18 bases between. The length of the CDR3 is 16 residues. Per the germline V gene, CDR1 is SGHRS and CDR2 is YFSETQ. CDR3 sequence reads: CASSGGRTANYNEQFF. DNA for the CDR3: TGCGCCAGCAGCGGAGGGAGGACAGCGAATTACAATGAGCAGTTCTTC. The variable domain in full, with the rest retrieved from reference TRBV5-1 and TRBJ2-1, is KAGVTQTPRYLIKTRGQQVTLSCSPISGHRSVSWYQQTPGQGLQFLFEYFSETQRNKGNFPGRFSGRQFSNSRSEMNVSTLELGDSALYLCASSGGRTANYNEQFFGPGTRLTVL.

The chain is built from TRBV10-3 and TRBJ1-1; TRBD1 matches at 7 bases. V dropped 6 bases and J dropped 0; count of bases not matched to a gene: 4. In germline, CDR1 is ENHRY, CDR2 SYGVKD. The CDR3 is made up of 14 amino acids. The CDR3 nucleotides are TGTGCCATCAGACCGACAGGGCTGAACACTGAAGCTTTCTTT. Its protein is CAIRPTGLNTEAFF.

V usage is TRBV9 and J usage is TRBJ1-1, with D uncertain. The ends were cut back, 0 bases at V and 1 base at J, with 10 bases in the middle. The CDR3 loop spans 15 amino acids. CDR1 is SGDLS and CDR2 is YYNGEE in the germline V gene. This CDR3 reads CASSVEPGWNTEAFF. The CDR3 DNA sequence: TGTGCCAGCAGCGTAGAGCCGGGGTGGAACACTGAAGCTTTCTTT.

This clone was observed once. The CDR3 protein is CAWNKQGREKLFF. CDR3 sequence (DNA): TGTGCCTGGAATAAACAGGGGAGAGAAAAACTGTTTTTT. V is TRBV30 and J is TRBJ1-4; 7 bases align to TRBD1. There are 13 residues in the CDR3. V gave up 4 bases and J gave up 8 bases; unmatched junction bases: 7. Germline V lookup: CDR1 GTSNPN, CDR2 SVGIG (reference sequence).